This T cell receptor (beta chain) originates from a study of shared clonotypes between healthy human individuals. Study-level information: The donor pool was made up of two women and a few men aged 18 to 49. Study-wide findings and caveats: Blood was the only sampled material, and tissue repertoires likely differ.

Note on this clone: Its antigen remains unknown.

CDR1 is WSHSY, CDR2 SAAADI, per germline. V lost 6 bases to trimming and J lost 0 bases; unmatched junction nucleotides: 5. There are 16 residues in the CDR3. About 30,000 T cell genomes, or around 300 ng DNA, went into unsorted PBMC replicate PCRs. The repertoire was sequenced with immunoSEQ multiplex PCR; TCRdb's copy has only in-frame clones and lacks some. Counted here are over 400,000 clones, 60% to 80% occurring once; the ten biggest clones make up 12%. Sequencing was performed on PBMCs. This TCR was recovered from a middle-aged woman in good health. Some clones in this sample may be carry-over from other donors' samples. The gene calls are TRBV10-2 and TRBJ2-1; 10 bases match TRBD2. CDR3 loop: CASSGLAEPSYNEQFF. The DNA for the CDR3 is TGCGCCAGCAGCGGACTAGCGGAGCCCTCCTACAATGAGCAGTTCTTC.